The 18 T cell receptor beta chains listed next were all sequenced from one sample in a study of blood T cell repertoires in COVID-19. Some clones are missing from TCRdb's copy, which holds only in-frame ones; the method was immunoSEQ multiplex PCR. The data show more than 150,000 clones, around 94% seen once. The specimen sequenced was peripheral blood. The receptors here all came from a man aged 25-45 years with COVID-19, enrolled during active disease.

J is TRBJ2-7 and V is TRBV7-9; 7 bases match TRBD1. This CDR3 is built from 18 residues. Germline loops: CDR1 SEHNR, CDR2 FQNEAQ (reference sequence). V gave up 1 base and J gave up 0 bases; unmatched junction bases: 12. The CDR3 nucleotides are TGTGCCAGCAGCTTAGGCCGCGCGACAGGGCTAATCTCCTACGAGCAGTACTTC. This encodes CASSLGRATGLISYEQYF.

This rearrangement joins TRBV9 to TRBJ2-3; TRBD1 agrees at 11 bases. There are 15 residues in the CDR3. Germline V gene data show CDR1 as SGDLS and CDR2 as YYNGEE. J lost 6 bases, V lost 3 bases, and 6 bases had no gene match. DNA of the CDR3: TGTGCCAGCAGCGAGAGCGGACAGGGGGCTGATACGCAGTATTTT. Amino acids: CASSESGQGADTQYF.

CDR3: CAWSAGSNYGYTF. The DNA of the CDR3 is TGTGCCTGGAGTGCGGGGTCTAACTATGGCTACACCTTC. V gene TRBV30 combines with J gene TRBJ1-2; the D is unclear. The V gene lost 1 base and the J gene lost 0 bases, with 6 bases spanning the gap. Germline V gene lookup returns CDR1 GTSNPN and CDR2 SVGIG (reference sequence). The CDR3 is 13 amino acids.

The rearrangement links TRBV15 to TRBJ1-2, with unresolved D. Trimming cost V 0 bases and J 0 bases, with 11 bases left between them. Germline CDR1 is LNHNV and CDR2 is YYDKDF (reference sequence). The CDR3 length is 16 residues. The CDR3 DNA reads TGTGCCACCAGCAGAGATAACCCGGGAGCTAACTATGGCTACACCTTC. Translated, it gives CATSRDNPGANYGYTF.

This clone came up a few times. The V call is TRBV12-3 or TRBV12-4, the J call TRBJ2-1; D is unclear. Between the trimmed V and J ends, which lost 3 bases and 6 bases, there was a span of 6 bases. CDR3 length: 12 residues. CDR3 DNA: TGTGCCAGCAGTTTCCCCGTCAATGAGCAGTTCTTC. Protein product: CASSFPVNEQFF.

The V gene is TRBV6-5, the J gene TRBJ1-4; possible D gene TRBD1, 6 bases. Germline CDR1 is MNHEY and CDR2 is SVGAGI. The CDR3 runs 15 residues. Between the trimmed V and J ends, which lost 6 bases and 4 bases, there was a span of 15 bases. The CDR3 DNA is TGTGCCAGCAGCCCCAGACAGGAGAATAATGAAAAACTGTTTTTT. Encoded protein: CASSPRQENNEKLFF.

This rearrangement joins TRBV5-6 to TRBJ2-1; unclear D gene. The CDR3 sequence is 12 residues long. Per germline, CDR1 SGHDT and CDR2 YYEEEE. Trimming stripped 2 bases from V and 5 bases from J, with 5 bases between. CDR3 sequence: CASSLSDNEQFF. The CDR3 DNA follows: TGTGCCAGCAGCTTATCGGACAATGAGCAGTTCTTC.

The chain links TRBV12-3 or TRBV12-4 to TRBJ2-5; D might be TRBD1 (6 bases). The CDR3 runs 12 residues. The V gene lost 8 bases and the J gene lost 5 bases, with 12 bases spanning the gap. The DNA of the CDR3 is TGTGCCAGCGCGAACAGGGTTGAGACCCAGTACTTC. Encoded protein: CASANRVETQYF.

The chain recombines TRBV4-2 with TRBJ1-1, with D tentatively TRBD1 (6 bases). Per germline, CDR1 LGHNA and CDR2 YNFKEQ. V was shortened by 0 bases and J by 4 bases, with 12 bases between the two germline ends. The CDR3 runs to 15 residues. The chain's CDR3 is CASSQDSVGGTEAFF. The CDR3 nucleotides read TGTGCCAGCAGCCAAGATTCGGTAGGGGGCACTGAAGCTTTCTTT.

The sample holds one count of this clone. This chain uses TRBV12-3 or TRBV12-4 with TRBJ1-1; tentatively, D is TRBD1 (6 bases). The CDR3 consists of 12 residues. The germline V and J ends were trimmed by 6 bases and 4 bases, with 9 bases remaining between them. CDR3 DNA: TGTGCCAGCAGAGAAGGGGGCACTGAAGCTTTCTTT. It translates to CASREGGTEAFF.

The rearrangement uses TRBV7-9 and TRBJ2-1, with D maybe TRBD2 (6 bases). V gave up 5 bases and J gave up 9 bases, with 20 bases separating them. Per the germline V gene, CDR1 is SEHNR and CDR2 is FQNEAQ (reference sequence). The CDR3 has 15 residues. This CDR3 reads CASSMPGLTWGEQFF. The CDR3 nucleotides read TGTGCCAGCAGCATGCCGGGACTGACTTGGGGTGAGCAGTTCTTC.

This sequence joins TRBV3-1 (or the pseudogene TRBV3-2) and TRBJ2-3, with D possibly TRBD2 on 5 matching bases. With 0 bases removed from V and 8 bases from J, the gap between germline ends came to 15 bases. The CDR3 contains 15 residues. Germline loops: CDR1 LGHDT, CDR2 YNNKEL (reference sequence). CDR3 in DNA: TGTGCCAGCAGCCAAGATTCACTAGTTGTGGCTACGCAGTATTTT. Translation gives CASSQDSLVVATQYF.

This clone has only one observation. J is TRBJ1-1 and V is TRBV2; D may be TRBD1 (6 bases). Germline lookup yields CDR1 SNHLY and CDR2 FYNNEI. V lost 5 bases, J lost 4 bases, and 14 bases lay in between. This CDR3 has 14 amino acids. CDR3 sequence: CASSSRGESTEAFF. DNA for the CDR3: TGTGCCAGCAGTTCCAGGGGAGAGAGCACTGAAGCTTTCTTT.

This clone was seen once. The chain recombines TRBV4-2 with TRBJ1-1, with 11 bases that match TRBD1. This CDR3 region has 17 residues. V gave up 1 base and J gave up 0 bases; unmatched junction bases: 4. Germline assignment: CDR1 LGHNA and CDR2 YNFKEQ. CDR3 coding DNA: TGTGCCAGCAGCCAAGTCAGGACAGGGGGCCTGAACACTGAAGCTTTCTTT. Translating it yields CASSQVRTGGLNTEAFF.

This sequence joins TRBV6-4 and TRBJ2-2, with D maybe TRBD1 (6 bases). CDR1 MRHNA and CDR2 SNTAGT come from the germline V gene. This CDR3 comprises 14 residues. Trimming cost V 8 bases and J 3 bases, with 13 bases left between them. CDR3 sequence (DNA): TGTGCCAGCCAACAGACAGGTGACACCGGGGAGCTGTTTTTT. Protein product: CASQQTGDTGELFF.

The chain links TRBV10-3 to TRBJ2-3, with 7 bases identical to TRBD1. This CDR3 has 15 residues. The germline V gene has CDR1 ENHRY and CDR2 SYGVKD. V lost 6 bases to trimming and J lost 2 bases; unmatched junction nucleotides: 8. CDR3 sequence (DNA): TGTGCCATCAGGAGGGACAGTAGAAACACAGATACGCAGTATTTT. Translation gives CAIRRDSRNTDTQYF.

The CDR3 bases are TGTGCCAGCAGCTTGTTACGTCAGAATGAGCAGTTCTTC. It encodes CASSLLRQNEQFF. The chain couples TRBV5-5 to TRBJ2-1; no clear D. Germline V CDR1 and CDR2: SGHKS, YYEKEE (reference sequence). V gave up 1 base and J gave up 7 bases, with 9 bases separating them. The CDR3 is made up of 13 amino acids.

The chain recombines TRBV19 with TRBJ2-7, with D possibly TRBD1 on 6 matching bases. The germline gives CDR1 LNHDA, CDR2 SQIVND (reference sequence). V was trimmed by 4 bases and J by 2 bases, leaving 12 bases between them. This CDR3 has 14 amino acids. The CDR3 is CASSTTTGAYEQYF. The CDR3 region has the DNA TGTGCCAGTAGTACAACGACAGGAGCCTACGAGCAGTACTTC. Variable domain in full (rest from reference TRBV19 and TRBJ2-7): DGGITQSPKYLFRKEGQNVTLSCEQNLNHDAMYWYRQDPGQGLRLIYYSQIVNDFQKGDIAEGYSVSREKKESFPLTVTSAQKNPTAFYLCASSTTTGAYEQYFGPGTRLTVT.